This T cell receptor (beta chain) is drawn from a study of early T cells in non-severe SARS-CoV-2 infection. Study results and caveats: Private and CD4 specificities were missed by VDJdb matching, which favored anti-spike CD8 responses.

The CDR3 is made up of 13 amino acids. V lost 8 bases, J lost 10 bases, and 18 bases lay in between. Germline V gene sequence: CDR1 SGHAT, CDR2 FQNNGV. This clonotype was observed a handful of times. Its antigen is unknown. Unique molecular identifiers were affixed to single, distinct cDNA molecules. MiXCR, applied by TCRdb to the 5' RACE reads, yields one record per CDR3 protein. The sample includes 87,000 or so distinct CDR3 sequences, 12% to 15% of them seen just once. What was sequenced was whole blood. The sequence came from an adult who was a healthcare worker with PCR-confirmed SARS-CoV-2 infection or an uninfected control (not recorded which). This chain connects TRBV11-2 to TRBJ2-1; tentatively, D is TRBD2 (6 bases). The CDR3 spells CASRGLGRLEQFF. CDR3 coding DNA: TGTGCCAGCCGGGGACTCGGGCGTTTAGAGCAGTTCTTC.